A single sample is the source of the 30 T cell receptor beta chains below, sequenced in a study of a mutant IDH1 vaccine in newly diagnosed glioma (dated by TCRdb to the early 2020s). Their cognate antigens are unknown. The label giving this sample's time point can be read as: week 35, safety follow-up. Each vaccine dose was 300 ug of a 20-mer mutant IDH1 peptide in Montanide, given subcutaneously with topical imiquimod. The library was produced with the immunoSEQ multiplex PCR assay. TCRdb took over this immuneACCESS table, retaining in-frame rearrangements with V and J assigned. Such tables are incomplete; in checked studies, under half of the missing clones stem from an unresolved V gene, and the remainder is unexplained. The table for this sample lists around 40,000 clones; around 89% of them were counted only once. Approximately 1.6% of the sample rests with the top ten. This material consisted of PBMCs, taken from a glioma patient whose treatment included an IDH1 peptide vaccine. Receptor source: a man aged 40-49 years with glioma.

This clone has a single count. The chain employs TRBV5-1 and TRBJ2-1, with D hard to call. The germline V gene encodes CDR1 SGHRS and CDR2 YFSETQ. Trimming pared 6 bases from V and 7 bases from J, leaving 20 bases between. The CDR3 runs to 15 residues. The CDR3 here is CASKSLGRSENEQFF. The CDR3 DNA reads TGCGCCAGCAAGTCCCTGGGTCGTTCGGAGAATGAGCAGTTCTTC.

The V and J genes are TRBV7-2 and TRBJ2-2; possibly TRBD1 for D (5 bases). The length of the CDR3 is 17 residues. V lost 3 bases and J lost 1, with 15 bases in between. CDR1 and CDR2 (germline): SGHTA, FQGNSA. As DNA, the CDR3 is TGTGCCAGCAGCTTCTCGGCGACAGCCCGGAACACCGGGGAGCTGTTTTTT. The encoded protein is CASSFSATARNTGELFF.

This chain links TRBV5-5 with TRBJ2-6; D possibly corresponds to TRBD1 (6 bases). Trimming took 2 bases from V and 3 from J, leaving 9 bases between them. The CDR3 loop spans 15 amino acids. Germline lookup yields CDR1 SGHKS and CDR2 YYEKEE (reference sequence). The CDR3 region has the DNA TGTGCCAGCAGCTTCATGACAGGTGGGGCCAACGTCCTGACTTTC. It codes for CASSFMTGGANVLTF.

V gene TRBV7-9 combines with J gene TRBJ2-7, with 7 positions matching TRBD1. Germline V gene sequence: CDR1 SEHNR, CDR2 FQNEAQ (reference sequence). This CDR3 contains 17 residues. Trimming at V came to 6 bases and at J to 5 bases, leaving 19 bases not matched to a gene. The chain's CDR3 is CASRMLDRVDIGDEQYF. CDR3 in DNA: TGTGCCAGCAGGATGCTCGACAGGGTGGACATCGGCGACGAGCAGTACTTC.

The chain employs TRBV29-1 and TRBJ1-5; perhaps TRBD1 as D (5 bases). Germline V gene lookup returns CDR1 SQVTM and CDR2 ANQGSEA. The CDR3 runs to 12 residues. Trimming took off 6 bases at V and 5 bases at J, with 11 bases between the two ends. The DNA of the CDR3 is TGCAGCGTCCGGGACCTCGATCAGCCCCAGCATTTT. It specifies CSVRDLDQPQHF.

This chain connects TRBV9 to TRBJ1-1; no firm D call. CDR3 size: 13 residues. The germline CDR1 and CDR2 sequences are SGDLS and YYNGEE. The germline V and J ends were trimmed by 3 bases and 1 base, with 7 bases remaining between them. The CDR3 nucleotides are TGTGCCAGCAGCGGTCTGAAGAACACTGAAGCTTTCTTT. Its translation: CASSGLKNTEAFF.

The chain joins TRBV10-2 to TRBJ1-5, with D perhaps matching TRBD1 (6 bases). V shed 3 bases and J shed 5 bases, with 11 bases lying between them. Germline CDR1 is WSHSY and CDR2 is SAAADI. This CDR3 contains 14 residues. DNA of the CDR3: TGCGCCAGCAGTGAAGGGGGGCCGGATCAGCCCCAGCATTTT. Translating it yields CASSEGGPDQPQHF.

The chain links TRBV6-5 to TRBJ2-7, with D perhaps being TRBD1 or TRBD2 (6 bases each). This CDR3 has 13 amino acids. Trimming cost V 5 bases and J 6 bases, with 14 bases left between them. CDR1 is MNHEY and CDR2 is SVGAGI in the germline V gene. CDR3 in amino acids: CASSPRGEFEQYF. Here the CDR3 DNA reads TGTGCCAGCAGTCCAAGGGGGGAGTTCGAGCAGTACTTC.

This chain joins TRBV29-1 and TRBJ2-1; D call uncertain. V was shortened by 1 base and J by 6 bases, with 4 bases between the two germline ends. The CDR3 covers 11 residues. In germline, CDR1 is SQVTM, CDR2 ANQGSEA. CDR3 amino acids: CSVEVANEQFF. The DNA of the CDR3 is TGCAGCGTTGAAGTAGCCAATGAGCAGTTCTTC.

This clone was detected only a few times. The V and J genes are TRBV5-5 and TRBJ2-7; D possibly corresponds to TRBD1 (5 bases). CDR3 length: 15 amino acids. Germline loops: CDR1 SGHKS, CDR2 YYEKEE (reference sequence). Trimming took 2 bases from V and 6 from J, leaving 18 bases between them. The CDR3 protein is CASSLSYSGSGEQYV. The CDR3 nucleotides read TGTGCCAGCAGCTTATCCTATTCAGGGTCCGGCGAGCAGTACGTC.

The chain has TRBV6-1 and TRBJ1-5, with no clear D. The CDR3 sequence is 15 residues long. Trimming pared 6 bases from V and 0 bases from J, leaving 12 bases between. From germline, CDR1 is MNHNS and CDR2 SASEGT. Here the CDR3 DNA reads TGTGCCAGCAGGGCGATGCTTGGTAGCAATCAGCCCCAGCATTTT. Amino acid sequence: CASRAMLGSNQPQHF.

This sequence joins TRBV7-3 and TRBJ2-6; a weak D match, TRBD1 (5 bases). V lost 3 bases to trimming and J lost 0 bases, with 12 bases between them. Germline lookup yields CDR1 SGHTA and CDR2 FQGTGA. This CDR3 spans 17 amino acids. The CDR3: CASSFGHEDSGANVLTF. Written as DNA, the CDR3 is TGTGCCAGCAGCTTTGGACACGAAGACTCTGGGGCCAACGTCCTGACTTTC.

V is TRBV10-3 and J is TRBJ2-7; D is undetermined. Trimming cost V 3 bases and J 1 base, with 7 bases left between them. This CDR3 spans 13 amino acids. Germline V gives CDR1 ENHRY, CDR2 SYGVKD. CDR3 sequence reads: CAISESSSYEQYV. Written as DNA, the CDR3 is TGTGCCATCAGTGAATCCAGTTCCTACGAGCAGTACGTC.

This clone was seen just once. The chain links TRBV6-6 to TRBJ2-3; D is perhaps TRBD1 or TRBD2 (6 bases each). The V end was cut by 0 bases, the J end by 1 base, with 11 bases between. The CDR3 is 16 amino acids. The germline V gene has CDR1 MNHNY and CDR2 SVGAGI (reference sequence). The CDR3 reads CASSYSKGGGTDTQYF. CDR3 bases: TGTGCCAGCAGTTACTCGAAGGGGGGCGGCACAGATACGCAGTATTTT.

This rearrangement joins TRBV5-1 to TRBJ2-3; 15 bases are shared with TRBD2. The CDR3 loop spans 16 amino acids. Looked up from germline, CDR1 is SGHRS and CDR2 is YFSETQ. With V trimmed by 2 bases and J by 6 bases, 4 bases remained unmatched. CDR3 coding DNA: TGCGCCAGCAGCTTCGGACTAGCGGGAGGGAGGGATACGCAGTATTTT. It encodes CASSFGLAGGRDTQYF.

CDR3 protein: CASSSFSLYSNQPQHF. For the CDR3, the DNA is TGTGCCAGCAGCTCCTTTAGCCTTTATAGCAATCAGCCCCAGCATTTT. The chain couples TRBV7-2 to TRBJ1-5, with D hard to call. Germline CDR1 SGHTA, CDR2 FQGNSA. The CDR3 has 16 residues. V was pared by 4 bases and J by 0 bases, with 13 bases between.

This clone was found once. This chain joins TRBV18 and TRBJ1-1, with 10 bases matching TRBD1. The CDR3 consists of 14 residues. V lost 6 bases to trimming and J lost 2 bases; unmatched junction nucleotides: 3. CDR1 is KGHSH, CDR2 LQKENI, per germline. CDR3 residues: CASSGTGDNTEAFF. The CDR3 region has the DNA TGTGCCAGCTCCGGGACAGGGGACAACACTGAAGCTTTCTTT. The full variable domain, in which reference TRBV18 and TRBJ1-1 provide the parts outside the CDR3, is NAGVMQNPRHLVRRRGQEARLRCSPMKGHSHVYWYRQLPEEGLKFMVYLQKENIIDESGMPKERFSAEFPKEGPSILRIQQVVRGDSAAYFCASSGTGDNTEAFFGQGTRLTVV.

This clone was observed a handful of times. This chain connects TRBV19 to TRBJ1-4; 8 nucleotides agree with TRBD1. Looked up from germline, CDR1 is LNHDA and CDR2 is SQIVND (reference sequence). The CDR3 is made up of 13 amino acids. J lost 7 bases, V lost 10 bases, and 8 bases had no gene match. The CDR3 spells CATQGTGGEKLFF. DNA for the CDR3: TGTGCCACCCAGGGAACAGGGGGTGAAAAACTGTTTTTT.

This clone has just a few counts. The V call is TRBV2, the J call TRBJ1-1; 9 bases are shared with TRBD1. Germline CDR1 reads SNHLY; CDR2 reads FYNNEI. The V segment lost 5 bases and the J segment 4 bases; nucleotides outside the gene matches: 8. The CDR3 has 15 amino acids. The CDR3 protein is CASSKTTGGGTEAFF. The CDR3 bases are TGTGCCAGCAGTAAAACGACAGGGGGAGGCACTGAAGCTTTCTTT.

This chain uses TRBV6-1 with TRBJ1-6, with a possible D match to TRBD1 (5 bases). Trimming took 5 bases from V and 12 from J, leaving 20 bases between them. CDR3 length equals 15 residues. The V gene's germline CDR1 is MNHNS and CDR2 SASEGT. CDR3 bases: TGTGCCAGCAGTTCGGAAGGGGAAGGGGTCGGACCCCTCCACTTT. This translates into CASSSEGEGVGPLHF.

This chain joins TRBV11-3 and TRBJ2-5; D unresolved. The CDR3 totals 14 residues. Trimming pared 1 base from V and 3 bases from J, leaving 9 bases between. Per germline, CDR1 SGHNT and CDR2 YENEEA. The CDR3 region is CASSLGGREETQYF. CDR3 nucleotides: TGTGCCAGCAGCTTAGGAGGCAGAGAAGAGACCCAGTACTTC.

The V and J genes are TRBV6-5 and TRBJ1-4; TRBD1 matches 8 bases. Germline CDR1 reads MNHEY; CDR2 reads SVGAGI. The CDR3 sequence is 14 residues long. V lost 5 bases and J lost 8; bases outside the gene matches: 7. CDR3 residues: CASSRPGGGEKLFF. The CDR3 nucleotides are TGTGCCAGCAGTCGGCCAGGGGGCGGGGAAAAACTGTTTTTT.

J is TRBJ2-3 and V is TRBV6-6; TRBD2 agrees at 10 bases. This CDR3 contains 15 residues. Germline V gene sequence: CDR1 MNHNY, CDR2 SVGAGI (reference sequence). V was clipped by 0 bases and J by 9 bases; unmatched bases: 6. This chain's CDR3 is CASSYSMIAGGTQYF. Here the CDR3 DNA reads TGTGCCAGCAGTTACTCGATGATAGCGGGGGGCACGCAGTATTTT.

V usage is TRBV18 and J usage is TRBJ2-1; tentatively, D is TRBD1 or TRBD2 (7 bases each). The CDR3 is made up of 16 amino acids. Trimming pared 2 bases from V and 3 bases from J, leaving 14 bases between. Germline V gene sequence: CDR1 KGHSH, CDR2 LQKENI. CDR3 DNA: TGTGCCAGCTCACCAAGCGGGGCAGGGGGCTACAATGAGCAGTTCTTC. Encoded protein: CASSPSGAGGYNEQFF.

J is TRBJ1-6 and V is TRBV7-6, with D unclear. The CDR3 has 12 amino acids. The germline V and J ends were trimmed by 5 bases and 3 bases, with 2 bases remaining between them. CDR1 and CDR2 (germline): SGHVS, FNYEAQ. CDR3 loop: CASSHYNSPLHF. In DNA form, the CDR3 reads TGTGCCAGCAGCCACTATAATTCACCCCTCCACTTT.

The chain recombines TRBV27 with TRBJ2-1; D is perhaps TRBD2 (7 bases). The V gene lost 7 bases and the J gene lost 6 bases, with 19 bases spanning the gap. This CDR3 has 15 amino acids. Germline CDR1 is MNHEY and CDR2 is SMNVEV (reference sequence). The CDR3 coding sequence is TGTGCCAGCAAGAAACAGGGAGGGGGAGGCAATGAGCAGTTCTTC. Amino acids: CASKKQGGGGNEQFF.

This chain's CDR3 is CASSLGGDYGYTF. Here the CDR3 DNA reads TGCGCCAGCAGCTTGGGTGGCGACTATGGCTACACCTTC. V usage is TRBV5-1 and J usage is TRBJ1-2; D is unclear. V was pared by 0 bases and J by 3 bases, with 6 bases between. This CDR3 contains 13 residues. The germline V gene encodes CDR1 SGHRS and CDR2 YFSETQ.

The chain combines TRBV5-1 with TRBJ2-2, with D unresolved. CDR3 length equals 13 residues. With 0 bases removed from V and 8 bases from J, the gap between germline ends came to 8 bases. Germline assignment: CDR1 SGHRS and CDR2 YFSETQ. The CDR3, as DNA: TGCGCCAGCAGCTTGGTTCTGGGTGGGGAGCTGTTTTTT. Translating it yields CASSLVLGGELFF.

The chain employs TRBV29-1 and TRBJ1-1; 8 bases fit TRBD1. CDR1 and CDR2 (germline): SQVTM, ANQGSEA. The CDR3 is made up of 14 amino acids. Unmatched junction bases numbered 11, after V lost 4 bases and J lost 7 bases. The DNA of the CDR3 is TGCAGCGTTGTGGAGGACAGGGTACGCGATGAAGCTTTCTTT. The encoded protein is CSVVEDRVRDEAFF.

V gene TRBV4-2 combines with J gene TRBJ1-1; no clear D. V was trimmed by 0 bases and J by 6 bases, leaving 14 bases between them. The CDR3 sequence is 15 residues long. The germline gives CDR1 LGHNA, CDR2 YNFKEQ. Written as DNA, the CDR3 is TGTGCCAGCAGCCAAGATGGGAGCAGAAGATCTGAAGCTTTCTTT. Translation: CASSQDGSRRSEAFF.